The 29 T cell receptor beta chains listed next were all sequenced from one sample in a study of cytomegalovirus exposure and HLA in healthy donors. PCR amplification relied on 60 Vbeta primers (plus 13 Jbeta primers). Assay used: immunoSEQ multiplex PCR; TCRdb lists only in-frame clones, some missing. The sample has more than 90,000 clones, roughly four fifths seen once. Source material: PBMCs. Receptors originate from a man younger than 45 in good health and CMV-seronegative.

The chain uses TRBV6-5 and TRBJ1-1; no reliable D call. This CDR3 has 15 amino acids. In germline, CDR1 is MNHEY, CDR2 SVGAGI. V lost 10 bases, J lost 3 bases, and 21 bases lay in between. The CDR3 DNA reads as TGTGCCACCAAAAGCTCGGGGTTTGAGGACACTGAAGCTTTCTTT. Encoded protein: CATKSSGFEDTEAFF.

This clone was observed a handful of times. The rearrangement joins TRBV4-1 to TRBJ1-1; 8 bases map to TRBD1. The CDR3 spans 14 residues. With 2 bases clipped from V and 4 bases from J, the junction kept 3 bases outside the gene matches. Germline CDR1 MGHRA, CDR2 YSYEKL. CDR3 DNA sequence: TGCGCCAGCAGCCAAAGGACAGGGTCCACTGAAGCTTTCTTT. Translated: CASSQRTGSTEAFF.

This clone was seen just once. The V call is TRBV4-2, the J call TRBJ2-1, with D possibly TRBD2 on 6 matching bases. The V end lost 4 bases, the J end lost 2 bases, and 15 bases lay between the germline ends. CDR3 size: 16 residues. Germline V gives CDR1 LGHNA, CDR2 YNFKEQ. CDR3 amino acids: CASSPTPGDAYNEQFF. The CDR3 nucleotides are TGTGCCAGCAGCCCCACCCCGGGGGACGCCTACAATGAGCAGTTCTTC.

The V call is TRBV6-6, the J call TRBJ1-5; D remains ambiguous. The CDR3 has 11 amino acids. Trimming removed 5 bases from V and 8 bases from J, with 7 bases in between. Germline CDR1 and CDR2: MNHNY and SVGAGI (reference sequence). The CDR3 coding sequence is TGTGCCAGCAGTCCCGCAGAGCCCCAGCATTTT. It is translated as CASSPAEPQHF.

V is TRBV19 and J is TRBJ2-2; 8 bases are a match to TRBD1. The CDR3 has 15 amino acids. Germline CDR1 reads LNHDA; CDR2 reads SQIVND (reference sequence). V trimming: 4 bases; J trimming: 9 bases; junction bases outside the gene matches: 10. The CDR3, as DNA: TGTGCCAGTAGTAAGGGACAGGTCGGTTCTCGGGAGCTGTTTTTT. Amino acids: CASSKGQVGSRELFF.

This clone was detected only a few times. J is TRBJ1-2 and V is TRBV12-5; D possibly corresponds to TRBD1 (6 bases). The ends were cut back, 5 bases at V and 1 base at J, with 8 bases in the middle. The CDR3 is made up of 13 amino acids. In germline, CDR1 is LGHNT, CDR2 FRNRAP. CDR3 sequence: CASGPQGNYGYTF. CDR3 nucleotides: TGTGCTAGTGGTCCACAGGGTAACTATGGCTACACCTTC. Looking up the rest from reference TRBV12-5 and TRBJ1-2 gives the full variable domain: DARVTQTPRHKVTEMGQEVTMRCQPILGHNTVFWYRQTMMQGLELLAYFRNRAPLDDSGMPKDRFSAEMPDATLATLKIQPSEPRDSAVYFCASGPQGNYGYTFGSGTRLTVV.

CDR3 DNA sequence: TGTGCCAGCTCACTTTCACTGGGACTAGCGGTAAAAGAGACCCAGTACTTC. Protein product: CASSLSLGLAVKETQYF. The chain carries TRBV18 and TRBJ2-5; 11 nucleotides agree with TRBD2. V gave up 4 bases and J gave up 3 bases; unmatched junction bases: 10. Germline V gene lookup returns CDR1 KGHSH and CDR2 LQKENI. CDR3 length: 17 amino acids.

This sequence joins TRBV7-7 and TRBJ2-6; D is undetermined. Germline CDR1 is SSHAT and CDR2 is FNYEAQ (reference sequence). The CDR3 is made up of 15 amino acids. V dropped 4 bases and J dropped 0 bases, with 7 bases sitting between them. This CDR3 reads CASSSSSSGANVLTF. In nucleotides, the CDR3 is TGTGCCAGCAGCTCGTCCAGCTCTGGGGCCAACGTCCTGACTTTC.

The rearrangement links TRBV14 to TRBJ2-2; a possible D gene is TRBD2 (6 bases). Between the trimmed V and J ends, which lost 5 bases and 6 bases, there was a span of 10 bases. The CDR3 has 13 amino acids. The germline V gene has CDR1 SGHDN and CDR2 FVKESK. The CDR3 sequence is CASSSGGSGELFF. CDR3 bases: TGTGCCAGCAGCTCCGGGGGTTCCGGGGAGCTGTTTTTT.

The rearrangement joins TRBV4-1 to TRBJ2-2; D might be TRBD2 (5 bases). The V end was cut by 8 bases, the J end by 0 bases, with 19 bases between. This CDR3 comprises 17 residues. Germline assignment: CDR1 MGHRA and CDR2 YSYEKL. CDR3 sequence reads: CASGPPGMKTNTGELFF. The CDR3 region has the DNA TGCGCCAGCGGACCTCCGGGGATGAAGACGAACACCGGGGAGCTGTTTTTT.

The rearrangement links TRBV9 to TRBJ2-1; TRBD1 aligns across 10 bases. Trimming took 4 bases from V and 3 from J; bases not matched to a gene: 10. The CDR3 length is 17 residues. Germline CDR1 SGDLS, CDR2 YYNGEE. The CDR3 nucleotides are TGTGCCAGCAGCAACCCGACCGGGGACAGGGGCTACAATGAGCAGTTCTTC. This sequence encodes CASSNPTGDRGYNEQFF. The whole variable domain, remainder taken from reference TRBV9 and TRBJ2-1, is DSGVTQTPKHLITATGQRVTLRCSPRSGDLSVYWYQQSLDQGLQFLIQYYNGEERAKGNILERFSAQQFPDLHSELNLSSLELGDSALYFCASSNPTGDRGYNEQFFGPGTRLTVL.

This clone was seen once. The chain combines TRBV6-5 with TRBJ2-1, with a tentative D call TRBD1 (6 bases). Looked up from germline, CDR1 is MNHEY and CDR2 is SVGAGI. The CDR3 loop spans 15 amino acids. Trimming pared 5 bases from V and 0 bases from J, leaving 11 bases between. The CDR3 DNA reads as TGTGCCAGCAGTCGGGACAAGAGCTCCTACAATGAGCAGTTCTTC. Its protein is CASSRDKSSYNEQFF.

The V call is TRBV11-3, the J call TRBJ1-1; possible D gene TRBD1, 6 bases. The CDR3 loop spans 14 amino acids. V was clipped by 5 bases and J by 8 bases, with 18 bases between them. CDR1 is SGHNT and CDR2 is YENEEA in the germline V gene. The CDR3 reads CASSPLGGAREAFF. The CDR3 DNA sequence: TGTGCCAGCAGCCCCCTGGGGGGGGCCAGGGAAGCTTTCTTT. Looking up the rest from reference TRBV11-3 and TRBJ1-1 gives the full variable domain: EAGVVQSPRYKIIEKKQPVAFWCNPISGHNTLYWYLQNLGQGPELLIRYENEEAVDDSQLPKDRFSAERLKGVDSTLKIQPAELGDSAVYLCASSPLGGAREAFFGQGTRLTVV.

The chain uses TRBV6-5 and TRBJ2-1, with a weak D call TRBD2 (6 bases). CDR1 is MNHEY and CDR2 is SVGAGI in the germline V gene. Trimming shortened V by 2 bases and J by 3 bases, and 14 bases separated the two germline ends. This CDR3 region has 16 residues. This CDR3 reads CASSYGGSGYYNEQFF. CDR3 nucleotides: TGTGCCAGCAGTTACGGGGGGTCAGGGTACTACAATGAGCAGTTCTTC.

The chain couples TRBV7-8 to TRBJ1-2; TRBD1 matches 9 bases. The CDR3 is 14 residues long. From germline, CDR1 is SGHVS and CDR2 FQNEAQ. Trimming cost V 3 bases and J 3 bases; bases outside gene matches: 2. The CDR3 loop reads CASSFRDRDYGYTF. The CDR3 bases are TGTGCCAGCAGCTTTCGGGACAGGGACTATGGCTACACCTTC. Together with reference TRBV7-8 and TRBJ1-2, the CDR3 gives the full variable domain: GAGVSQSPRYKVAKRGQDVALRCDPISGHVSLFWYQQALGQGPEFLTYFQNEAQLDKSGLPSDRFFAERPEGSVSTLKIQRTQQEDSAVYLCASSFRDRDYGYTFGSGTRLTVV.

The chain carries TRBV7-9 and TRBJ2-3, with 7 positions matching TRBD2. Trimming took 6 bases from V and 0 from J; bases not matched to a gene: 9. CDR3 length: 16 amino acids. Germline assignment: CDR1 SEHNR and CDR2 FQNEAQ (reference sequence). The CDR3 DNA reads TGTGCCAGCAGTTTCGAAGCGGGAACTAGCACAGATACGCAGTATTTT. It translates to CASSFEAGTSTDTQYF. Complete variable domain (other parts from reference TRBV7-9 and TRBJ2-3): DTGVSQNPRHKITKRGQNVTFRCDPISEHNRLYWYRQTLGQGPEFLTYFQNEAQLEKSRLLSDRFSAERPKGSFSTLEIQRTEQGDSAMYLCASSFEAGTSTDTQYFGPGTRLTVL.

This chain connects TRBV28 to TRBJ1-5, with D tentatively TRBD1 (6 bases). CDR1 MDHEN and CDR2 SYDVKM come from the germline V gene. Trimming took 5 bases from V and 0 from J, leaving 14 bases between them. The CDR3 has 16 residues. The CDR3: CASSDRNRYSNQPQHF. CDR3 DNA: TGTGCCAGCAGTGACAGGAACAGATATAGCAATCAGCCCCAGCATTTT.

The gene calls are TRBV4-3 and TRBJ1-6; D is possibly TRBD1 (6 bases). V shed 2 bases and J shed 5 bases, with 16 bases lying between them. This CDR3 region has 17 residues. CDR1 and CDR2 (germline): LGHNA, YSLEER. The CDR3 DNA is TGCGCCAGCAGCCAATATGTGAAAGGGGGTAATAATTCACCCCTCCACTTT. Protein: CASSQYVKGGNNSPLHF.

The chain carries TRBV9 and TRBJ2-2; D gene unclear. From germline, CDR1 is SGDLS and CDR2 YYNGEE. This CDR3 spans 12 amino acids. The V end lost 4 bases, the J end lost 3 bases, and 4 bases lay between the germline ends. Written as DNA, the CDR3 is TGTGCCAGCAGCCGGGACACCGGGGAGCTGTTTTTT. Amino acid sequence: CASSRDTGELFF.

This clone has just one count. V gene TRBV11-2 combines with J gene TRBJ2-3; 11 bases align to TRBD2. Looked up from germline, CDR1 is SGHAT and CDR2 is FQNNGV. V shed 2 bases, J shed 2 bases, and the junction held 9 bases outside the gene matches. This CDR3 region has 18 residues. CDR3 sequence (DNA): TGTGCCAGCAGCTTATTTCCCCTAGCGGGGGGAACCACAGATACGCAGTATTTT. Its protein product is CASSLFPLAGGTTDTQYF. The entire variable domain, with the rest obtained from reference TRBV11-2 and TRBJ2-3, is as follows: EAGVAQSPRYKIIEKRQSVAFWCNPISGHATLYWYQQILGQGPKLLIQFQNNGVVDDSQLPKDRFSAERLKGVDSTLKIQPAKLEDSAVYLCASSLFPLAGGTTDTQYFGPGTRLTVL.

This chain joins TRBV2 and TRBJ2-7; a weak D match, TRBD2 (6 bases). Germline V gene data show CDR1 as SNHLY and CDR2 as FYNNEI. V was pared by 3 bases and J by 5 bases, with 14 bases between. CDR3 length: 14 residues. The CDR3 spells CASSEAGSKDEQYF. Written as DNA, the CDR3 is TGTGCCAGCAGTGAGGCGGGGTCTAAGGACGAGCAGTACTTC.

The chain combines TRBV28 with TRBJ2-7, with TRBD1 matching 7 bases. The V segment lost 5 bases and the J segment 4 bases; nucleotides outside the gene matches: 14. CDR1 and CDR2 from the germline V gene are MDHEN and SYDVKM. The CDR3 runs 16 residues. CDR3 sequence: CASSPPLGGIGYEQYF. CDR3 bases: TGTGCCAGCAGTCCCCCCCTAGGGGGCATTGGGTACGAGCAGTACTTC.

Written as DNA, the CDR3 is TGTGCCAGCAGCTTGTCGCTCCTTCCGGGGGGGTTTCCAGATACGCAGTATTTT. It translates to CASSLSLLPGGFPDTQYF. The V call is TRBV5-6, the J call TRBJ2-3; 8 bases line up with TRBD2. With 1 base clipped from V and 4 bases from J, the junction kept 14 bases outside the gene matches. This CDR3 spans 18 amino acids. From germline, CDR1 is SGHDT and CDR2 YYEEEE.

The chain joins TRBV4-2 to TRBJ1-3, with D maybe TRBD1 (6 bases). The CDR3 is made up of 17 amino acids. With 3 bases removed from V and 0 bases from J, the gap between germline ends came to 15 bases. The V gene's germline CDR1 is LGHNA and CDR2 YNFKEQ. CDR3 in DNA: TGTGCCAGCAGCCAGCTCGTTACAGGGAACTCTGGAAACACCATATATTTT. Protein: CASSQLVTGNSGNTIYF.

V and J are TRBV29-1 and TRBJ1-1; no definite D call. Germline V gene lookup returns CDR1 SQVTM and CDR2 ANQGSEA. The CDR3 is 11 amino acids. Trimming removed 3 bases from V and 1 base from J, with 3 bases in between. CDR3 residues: CSVDGNTEAFF. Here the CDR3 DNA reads TGCAGCGTTGACGGGAACACTGAAGCTTTCTTT.

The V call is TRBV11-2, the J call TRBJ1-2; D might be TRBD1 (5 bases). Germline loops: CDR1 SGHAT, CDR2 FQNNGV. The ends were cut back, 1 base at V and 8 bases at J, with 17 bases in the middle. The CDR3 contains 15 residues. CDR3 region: CASSLAWGDLGGYTF. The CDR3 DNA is TGTGCCAGCAGCTTAGCCTGGGGGGACCTGGGAGGCTACACCTTC.

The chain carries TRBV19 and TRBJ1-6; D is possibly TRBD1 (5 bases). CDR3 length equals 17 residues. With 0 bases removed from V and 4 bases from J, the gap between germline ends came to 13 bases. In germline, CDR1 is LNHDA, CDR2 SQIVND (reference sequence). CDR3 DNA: TGTGCCAGTAGTATAGATAAGCGCCAGGGATATAATTCACCCCTCCACTTT. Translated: CASSIDKRQGYNSPLHF.

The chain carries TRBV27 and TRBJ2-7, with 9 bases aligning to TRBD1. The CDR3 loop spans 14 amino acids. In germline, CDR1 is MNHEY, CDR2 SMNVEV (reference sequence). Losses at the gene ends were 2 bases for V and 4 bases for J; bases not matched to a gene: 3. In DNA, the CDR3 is TGTGCCAGCAGTTTAGGACAGGGGCGATACGAGCAGTACTTC. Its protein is CASSLGQGRYEQYF.

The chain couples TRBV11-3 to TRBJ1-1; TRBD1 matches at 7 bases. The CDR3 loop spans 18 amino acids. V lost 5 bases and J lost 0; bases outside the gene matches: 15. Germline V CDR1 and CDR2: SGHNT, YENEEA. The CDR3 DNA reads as TGTGCCAGCAGCCCTTTAGGGGGCGCGGGATTAATGAACACTGAAGCTTTCTTT. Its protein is CASSPLGGAGLMNTEAFF.